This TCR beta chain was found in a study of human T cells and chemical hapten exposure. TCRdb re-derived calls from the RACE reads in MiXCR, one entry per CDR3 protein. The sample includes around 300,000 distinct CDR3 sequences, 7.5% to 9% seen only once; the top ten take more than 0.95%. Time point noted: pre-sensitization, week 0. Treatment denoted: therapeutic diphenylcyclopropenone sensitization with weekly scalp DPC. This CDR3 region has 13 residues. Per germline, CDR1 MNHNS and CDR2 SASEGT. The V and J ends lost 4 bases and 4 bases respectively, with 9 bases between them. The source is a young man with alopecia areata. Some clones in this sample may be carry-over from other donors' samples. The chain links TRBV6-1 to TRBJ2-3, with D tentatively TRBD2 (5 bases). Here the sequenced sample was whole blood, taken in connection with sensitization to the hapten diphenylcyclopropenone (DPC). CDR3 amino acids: CASSGGFSDTQYF. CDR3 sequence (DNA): TGTGCCAGCAGTGGAGGGTTCTCAGATACGCAGTATTTT.